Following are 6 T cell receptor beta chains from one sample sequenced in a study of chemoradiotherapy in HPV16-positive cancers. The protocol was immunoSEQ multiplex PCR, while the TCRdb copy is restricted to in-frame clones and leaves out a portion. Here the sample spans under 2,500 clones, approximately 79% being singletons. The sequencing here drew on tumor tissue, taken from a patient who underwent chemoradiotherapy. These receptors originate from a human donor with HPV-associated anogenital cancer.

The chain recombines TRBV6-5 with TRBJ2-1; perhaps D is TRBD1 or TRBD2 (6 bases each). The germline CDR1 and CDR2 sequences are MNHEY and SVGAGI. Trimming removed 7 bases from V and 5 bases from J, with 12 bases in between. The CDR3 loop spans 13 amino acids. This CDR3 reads CASKIRGDNEQFF. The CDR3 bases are TGTGCCAGCAAAATAAGGGGGGACAATGAGCAGTTCTTC.

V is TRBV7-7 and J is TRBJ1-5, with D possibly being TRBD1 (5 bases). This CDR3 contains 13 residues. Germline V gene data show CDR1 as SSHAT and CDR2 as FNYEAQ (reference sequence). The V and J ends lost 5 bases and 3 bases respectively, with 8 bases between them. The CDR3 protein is CASSPGFNQPQHF. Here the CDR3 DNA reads TGTGCCAGCAGCCCAGGGTTCAATCAGCCCCAGCATTTT.

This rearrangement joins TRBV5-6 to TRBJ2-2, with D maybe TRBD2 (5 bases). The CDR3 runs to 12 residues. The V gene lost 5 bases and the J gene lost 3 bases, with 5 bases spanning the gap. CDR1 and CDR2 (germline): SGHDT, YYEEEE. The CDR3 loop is CASRRDTGELFF. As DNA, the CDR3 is TGTGCCAGCAGGAGGGACACCGGGGAGCTGTTTTTT. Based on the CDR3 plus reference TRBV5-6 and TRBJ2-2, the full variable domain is DAGVTQSPTHLIKTRGQQVTLRCSPKSGHDTVSWYQQALGQGPQFIFQYYEEEERQRGNFPDRFSGHQFPNYSSELNVNALLLGDSALYLCASRRDTGELFFGEGSRLTVL.

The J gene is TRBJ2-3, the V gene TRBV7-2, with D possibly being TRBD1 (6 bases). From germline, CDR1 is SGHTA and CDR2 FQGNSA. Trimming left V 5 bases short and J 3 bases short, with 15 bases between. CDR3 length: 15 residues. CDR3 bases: TGTGCCAGCAGCCCGGACAGTTTAGGGACAGATACGCAGTATTTT. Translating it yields CASSPDSLGTDTQYF.

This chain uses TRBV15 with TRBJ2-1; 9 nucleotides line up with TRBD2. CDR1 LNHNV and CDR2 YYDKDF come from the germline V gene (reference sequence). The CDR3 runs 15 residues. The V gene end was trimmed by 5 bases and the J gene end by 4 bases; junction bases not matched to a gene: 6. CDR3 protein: CATSLAGGGYNEQFF. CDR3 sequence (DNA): TGTGCCACCAGCCTTGCGGGAGGGGGTTACAATGAGCAGTTCTTC.

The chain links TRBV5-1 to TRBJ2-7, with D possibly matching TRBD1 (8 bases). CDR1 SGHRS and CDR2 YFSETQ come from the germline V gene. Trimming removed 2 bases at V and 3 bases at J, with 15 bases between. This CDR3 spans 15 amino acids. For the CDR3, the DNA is TGCGCCAGCAGCTTTACAGGGGGGGGAAACTACGAGCAGTACTTC. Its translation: CASSFTGGGNYEQYF.